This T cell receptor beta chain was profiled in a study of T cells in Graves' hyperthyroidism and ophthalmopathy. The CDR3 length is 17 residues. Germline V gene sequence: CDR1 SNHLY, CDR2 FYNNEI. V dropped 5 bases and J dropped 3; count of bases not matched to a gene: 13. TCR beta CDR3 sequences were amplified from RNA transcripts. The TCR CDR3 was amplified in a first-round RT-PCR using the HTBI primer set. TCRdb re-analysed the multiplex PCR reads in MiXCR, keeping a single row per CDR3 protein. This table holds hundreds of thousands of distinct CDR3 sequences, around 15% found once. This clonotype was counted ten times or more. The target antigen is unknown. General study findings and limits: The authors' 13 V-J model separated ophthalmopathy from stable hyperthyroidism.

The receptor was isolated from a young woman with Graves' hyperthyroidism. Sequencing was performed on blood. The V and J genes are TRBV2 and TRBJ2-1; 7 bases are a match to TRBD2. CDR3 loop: CASSPKRGTAVYNEQFF. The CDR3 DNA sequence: TGTGCCAGCAGTCCAAAGCGGGGAACGGCAGTCTACAATGAGCAGTTCTTC.